This T cell receptor (beta chain) was identified during a study of shared clonotypes between healthy human individuals. Background on the study: Ranging from 18 to 49 in age, donors were a couple of women and three men.

This CDR3 has 20 residues. Trimming cost V 0 bases and J 0 bases; bases outside gene matches: 14. Germline lookup yields CDR1 SNHLY and CDR2 FYNNEI. The data were produced by immunoSEQ multiplex PCR, yet TCRdb's version contains in-frame clones alone and is incomplete. Found here are more than 400,000 clones, 90% to 96% of them singletons; the top ten hold approximately 0.06%. Healthy adults negative for HIV, lacking recent acute infections or vaccinations, served as donors. This TCR was recovered from a woman aged 25-40 years in good health. The chain joins TRBV2 to TRBJ2-1; TRBD2 agrees at 7 bases. Sequencing input: naive CD4+ T cells sorted from blood. Subset given: CD45RA+ positively selected. CDR3 coding DNA: TGTGCCAGCAGTGAAGCGAGAATTTACACCGGGGGGAGCTCCTACAATGAGCAGTTCTTC. Protein: CASSEARIYTGGSSYNEQFF. Complete variable domain (other parts from reference TRBV2 and TRBJ2-1): EPEVTQTPSHQVTQMGQEVILRCVPISNHLYFYWYRQILGQKVEFLVSFYNNEISEKSEIFDDQFSVERPDGSNFTLKIRSTKLEDSAMYFCASSEARIYTGGSSYNEQFFGPGTRLTVL.